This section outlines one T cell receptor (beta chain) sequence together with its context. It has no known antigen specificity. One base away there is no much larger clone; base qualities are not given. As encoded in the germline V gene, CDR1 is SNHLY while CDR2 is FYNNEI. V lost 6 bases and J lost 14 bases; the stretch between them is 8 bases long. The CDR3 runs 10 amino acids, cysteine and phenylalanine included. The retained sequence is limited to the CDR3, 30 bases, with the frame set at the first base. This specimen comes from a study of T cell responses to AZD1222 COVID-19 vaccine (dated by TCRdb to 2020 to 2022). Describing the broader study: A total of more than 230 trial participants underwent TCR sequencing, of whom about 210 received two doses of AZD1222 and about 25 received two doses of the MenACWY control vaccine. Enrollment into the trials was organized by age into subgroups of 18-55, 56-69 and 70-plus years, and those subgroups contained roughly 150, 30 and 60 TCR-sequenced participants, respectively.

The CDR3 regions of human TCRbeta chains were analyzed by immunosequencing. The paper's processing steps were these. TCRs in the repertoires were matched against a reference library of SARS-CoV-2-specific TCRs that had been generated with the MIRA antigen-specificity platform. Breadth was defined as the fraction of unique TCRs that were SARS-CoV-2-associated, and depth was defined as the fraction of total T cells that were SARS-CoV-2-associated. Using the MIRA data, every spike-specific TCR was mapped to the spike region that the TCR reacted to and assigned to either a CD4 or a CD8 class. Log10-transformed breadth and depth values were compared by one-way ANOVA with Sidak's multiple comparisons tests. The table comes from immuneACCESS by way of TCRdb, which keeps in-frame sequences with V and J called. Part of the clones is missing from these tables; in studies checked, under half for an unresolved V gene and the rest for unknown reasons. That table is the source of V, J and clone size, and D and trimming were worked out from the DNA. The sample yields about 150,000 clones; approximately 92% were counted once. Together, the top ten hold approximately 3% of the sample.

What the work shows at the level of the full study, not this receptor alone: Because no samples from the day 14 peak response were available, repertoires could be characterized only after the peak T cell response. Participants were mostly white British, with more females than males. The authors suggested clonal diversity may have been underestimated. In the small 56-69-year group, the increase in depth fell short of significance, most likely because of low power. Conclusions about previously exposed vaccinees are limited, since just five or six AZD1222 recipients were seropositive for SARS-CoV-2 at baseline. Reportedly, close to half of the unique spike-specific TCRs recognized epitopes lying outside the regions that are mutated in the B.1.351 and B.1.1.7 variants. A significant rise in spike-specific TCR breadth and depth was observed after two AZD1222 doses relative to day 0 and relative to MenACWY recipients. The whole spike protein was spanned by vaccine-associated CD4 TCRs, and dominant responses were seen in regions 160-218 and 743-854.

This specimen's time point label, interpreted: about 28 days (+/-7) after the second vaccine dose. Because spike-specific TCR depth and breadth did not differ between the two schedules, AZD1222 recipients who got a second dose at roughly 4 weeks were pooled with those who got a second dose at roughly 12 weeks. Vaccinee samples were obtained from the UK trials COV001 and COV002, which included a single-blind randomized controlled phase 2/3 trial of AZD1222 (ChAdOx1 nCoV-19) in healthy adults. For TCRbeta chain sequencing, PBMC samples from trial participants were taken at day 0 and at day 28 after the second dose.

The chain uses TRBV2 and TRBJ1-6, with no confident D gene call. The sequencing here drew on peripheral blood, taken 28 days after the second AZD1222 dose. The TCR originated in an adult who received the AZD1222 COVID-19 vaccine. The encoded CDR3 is CASRGNTLHF. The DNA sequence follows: TGTGCCAGCAGGGGGAACACCCTCCACTTT.